These T cell receptor beta chains were read from a single sample in a study of shared clonotypes between healthy human individuals. Clones were read by immunoSEQ multiplex PCR, and TCRdb kept only the in-frame ones, dropping some. Seen here are around 2,100,000 clones, approximately 94% observed once, and the top ten hold more than 0.95%. Sequenced sample: naive CD8+ T cells sorted from blood. Source of these receptors: a man younger than 35 in good health. Each CDR3 is given with its conserved first and last residue. A D gene is named only where the DNA matches it firmly. The size field is filled for only some rows; it gives once, few, many or a size class.

DNA	CDR3	J	V	size	D
TGTGCCAGCAGTGACGCCGGCGGGGGGTACTCCTACGAGCAGTACTTC	CASSDAGGGYSYEQYF	TRBJ2-7	TRBV2	once	TRBD2
TGTGCCAGCAGCGCCATGGACACCATGAACACTGAAGCTTTCTTT	CASSAMDTMNTEAFF	TRBJ1-1	TRBV9	once	-
TGTGCCTGGAGTGTAGGGCGGGGGTTTGCTTCTGGGGCCAACGTCCTGACTTTC	CAWSVGRGFASGANVLTF	TRBJ2-6	TRBV30	-	TRBD2
TGTGCCAGCAGTCAAACTAGCGGCGCCTACAATGAGCAGTTCTTC	CASSQTSGAYNEQFF	TRBJ2-1	TRBV6-5	-	TRBD2
TGTGCCAGCAGCTTAGCAGCAGGGGGCGCCGGTACTGAAGCTTTCTTT	CASSLAAGGAGTEAFF	TRBJ1-1	TRBV13	-	TRBD1
TGTGCCAGCAGCCAGGGGACTTACCAAGAGACCCAGTACTTC	CASSQGTYQETQYF	TRBJ2-5	TRBV6-6	once	-
TGTGCCAGCAGGATCCTCGAGGACAGAAGCGAGCAGTACTTC	CASRILEDRSEQYF	TRBJ2-7	TRBV6-6	-	-
TGTGCCAGCAGCCAAGAAGCACGCGGCTACACCTTC	CASSQEARGYTF	TRBJ1-2	TRBV5-6	-	-
TGTGCCACGACACTGGGACAGGGGGATGGCTACACCTTC	CATTLGQGDGYTF	TRBJ1-2	TRBV28	-	TRBD1
TGCGCCAACAGCGAAGAGACCCAGTACTTC	CANSEETQYF	TRBJ2-5	TRBV23-1	-	-
TGTGCCAGTAGTCATACTGGCGGGGGTAACACAGATACGCAGTATTTT	CASSHTGGGNTDTQYF	TRBJ2-3	TRBV19	once	TRBD2
TGTGCCGCGGGGACAGGGCGTAGCGGGGAGCTGTTTTTT	CAAGTGRSGELFF	TRBJ2-2	TRBV27	-	TRBD1
TGTGCCAGCAGTGACCCCCTAGCGGGGGGGCTAGGAGTGAGCGAGCAGTACTTC	CASSDPLAGGLGVSEQYF	TRBJ2-7	TRBV2	-	TRBD2
TGTGCCAGCAGCGTCCCGGCTACGGGCTACACCTTC	CASSVPATGYTF	TRBJ1-2	TRBV9	few	-
TGTGCCAGCCGGGCCCCGCCAGATACGCAGTATTTT	CASRAPPDTQYF	TRBJ2-3	TRBV7-8	-	-
TGTGCCAGCAGTGGGACAGGGTTGGACTACACCTTC	CASSGTGLDYTF	TRBJ1-2	TRBV9	-	TRBD1
TGCGCCAGCAGCGAGGGGCTCGGATCACCCCTCCACTTT	CASSEGLGSPLHF	TRBJ1-6	TRBV4-1	-	-
TGTGCCAGCAGCTACGAACGGGGGTATGGCTACACCTTC	CASSYERGYGYTF	TRBJ1-2	TRBV6-6	-	-
TGTGCCAGCAGCCAGACTAGCGGGGGGGCCGAAGAGCAGTTCTTC	CASSQTSGGAEEQFF	TRBJ2-1	TRBV13	-	TRBD2
TGTGCCAGCGGGGGGCCTCCTGGGCCCCAGTACTTC	CASGGPPGPQYF	TRBJ2-5	TRBV25-1	-	-
TGTGCCAGCAGCCCTTGGGCGGGAAGCTCCTACGAGCAGTACTTC	CASSPWAGSSYEQYF	TRBJ2-7	TRBV7-9	-	-
TGTGCCAGCAGTTTACGGTTGGTGCGGGGGCCAGATCCCGGGGAGCTGTTTTTT	CASSLRLVRGPDPGELFF	TRBJ2-2	TRBV27	many	-
TGTGCCAGCAGTTACAGGGGGGGTTTCTCCGGGGAGCTGTTTTTT	CASSYRGGFSGELFF	TRBJ2-2	TRBV27	-	-
TGTGCCAGTAGTATCTCCGCTACTCCCTCAGGGTCACCCCTCCACTTT	CASSISATPSGSPLHF	TRBJ1-6	TRBV19	-	-
TGTGCCAGCAGTTACTCAGGGGGTAACTATGGCTACACCTTC	CASSYSGGNYGYTF	TRBJ1-2	TRBV27	-	TRBD1
TGTGCCAGCAGCCCCGGACAGGACACTGAAGCTTTCTTT	CASSPGQDTEAFF	TRBJ1-1	TRBV5-5	-	TRBD1
TGTGCCAGCAGCTCGCGGGCTAGCACAGATACGCAGTATTTT	CASSSRASTDTQYF	TRBJ2-3	TRBV27	-	-
TGTGCCAGCAGCGTAGGTCAGGTTATAAGATACACCGGGGAGCTGTTTTTT	CASSVGQVIRYTGELFF	TRBJ2-2	TRBV9	-	-
TGTGCCAGCAGTAACCTAGCGGGAGTTGCCTACAATGAGCAGTTCTTC	CASSNLAGVAYNEQFF	TRBJ2-1	TRBV27	-	TRBD2
TGTGCCAGCAGCACAGGGAACTATGGCTACACCTTC	CASSTGNYGYTF	TRBJ1-2	TRBV7-6	-	-
TGTGCCATCAGTGATTTGGACAGGCGTACCATGAACACTGAAGCTTTCTTT	CAISDLDRRTMNTEAFF	TRBJ1-1	TRBV10-3	once	TRBD1
TGTGCCAGCAGCCCCGAAGCTCAAGGACAGCCAGCCTATGGCTACACCTTC	CASSPEAQGQPAYGYTF	TRBJ1-2	TRBV7-8	-	-
TGTGCCAGCAGCCGGACTGGGGCAGGTAGAGAGACCCAGTACTTC	CASSRTGAGRETQYF	TRBJ2-5	TRBV7-9	-	-
TGTGCCAGCATACGGGGCCATAGCAATCAGCCCCAGCATTTT	CASIRGHSNQPQHF	TRBJ1-5	TRBV28	-	-
TGTGCCAGCAGTGGACAAGGGGGTACTACTGGTGGCTACACCTTC	CASSGQGGTTGGYTF	TRBJ1-2	TRBV6-5	-	-
TGTGCCAGCAGTACTAGACAGGGGGATGCCTACGAGCAGTACTTC	CASSTRQGDAYEQYF	TRBJ2-7	TRBV7-9	-	TRBD1
TGTGCCAGCAGTTACTCTAGCGGGAGGGGGGATACGCAGTATTTT	CASSYSSGRGDTQYF	TRBJ2-3	TRBV6-5	-	TRBD2
TGTGCCAGCAGCTTAGATCTGGGACAGCCTGTGACCTACAATGAGCAGTTCTTC	CASSLDLGQPVTYNEQFF	TRBJ2-1	TRBV7-9	once	TRBD1
TGTGCCAGCAGCGTGGGCGGCGAGCAGTACTTC	CASSVGGEQYF	TRBJ2-7	TRBV5-6	-	-
TGCGCCAGCAGCCGCAGGGGCAGGGAAGATCAGCCCCAGCATTTT	CASSRRGREDQPQHF	TRBJ1-5	TRBV4-1	-	-
TGTGCCAGCAGCTTAGTTCTTGGCCCTGGGGCTGAAGCTTTCTTT	CASSLVLGPGAEAFF	TRBJ1-1	TRBV11-2	-	-
TGCGCCAGCAGCCAAGATCGACAGGGCGATCAGCCCCAGCATTTT	CASSQDRQGDQPQHF	TRBJ1-5	TRBV4-1	once	TRBD1
TGTGCCAGCAGTGGGCACCCGGAGCGGTTATCCTACGAGCAGTACTTC	CASSGHPERLSYEQYF	TRBJ2-7	TRBV6-1	-	-
TGTGCCAGCAGCTTATTGGGGGGAACAGATACGCAGTATTTT	CASSLLGGTDTQYF	TRBJ2-3	TRBV7-3	-	-
TGTGCCAGCAGCATGGAGACAGGGGTTTTTAGCTATGGCTACACCTTC	CASSMETGVFSYGYTF	TRBJ1-2	TRBV7-6	-	TRBD1
TGTGCCAGCAGCAATGGACTAGCGGGGGAGACCCAGTACTTC	CASSNGLAGETQYF	TRBJ2-5	TRBV7-2	many	TRBD2
TGTGCCAGCAGCTCAGGGGGCTCGGGCTATGGCTACACCTTC	CASSSGGSGYGYTF	TRBJ1-2	TRBV11-2	-	TRBD1
TGTGCCAGCACTGGGACAGACCCTTTGAACACTGAAGCTTTCTTT	CASTGTDPLNTEAFF	TRBJ1-1	TRBV2	-	TRBD1
TGTGCCAGCAGTGATACTACCGGGACTAGCGACGAGCAGTACTTC	CASSDTTGTSDEQYF	TRBJ2-7	TRBV6-6	-	TRBD2
TGTGCCAGCAGGGGAGAATTAGGGAACGAGCAGTACTTC	CASRGELGNEQYF	TRBJ2-7	TRBV9	-	-
TGTGCCAGCAGTTTTGGCGAGGGGCAGCCCCAGCATTTT	CASSFGEGQPQHF	TRBJ1-5	TRBV27	-	-
TGTGCCAGCAGTCGGCTGAACAACAGGGTCCCAACTAATGAAAAACTGTTTTTT	CASSRLNNRVPTNEKLFF	TRBJ1-4	TRBV27	-	-
TGTGCCAGCAGTGAGCCCCTGTGGAGCGCTGAAGCTTTCTTT	CASSEPLWSAEAFF	TRBJ1-1	TRBV6-1	-	-